This TCR beta chain is drawn from a study of OX40 agonist ivuxolimab in advanced cancers. Clones were read by immunoSEQ multiplex PCR, and TCRdb kept only the in-frame ones, dropping some. The sample lists over 50,000 clones; roughly 85% were seen once. Turning to this clone: The sample has other DNA sequences that encode this CDR3 too.

Germline CDR1 reads KGHSH; CDR2 reads LQKENI. This CDR3 is built from 14 residues. V dropped 6 bases and J dropped 5; count of bases not matched to a gene: 7. The clonotype comes from an adult with an advanced solid tumor such as melanoma, head and neck, liver or kidney cancer. The material sequenced was CD4+ or CD8+ T cells sorted from blood, taken in a trial of the OX40 agonist ivuxolimab. V gene TRBV18 combines with J gene TRBJ2-3; 8 bases are shared with TRBD2. The CDR3 sequence: CASSQSGRGDTQYF. DNA for the CDR3: TGTGCCAGCTCCCAAAGCGGGAGAGGAGATACGCAGTATTTT.